These 23 T cell receptor beta chains originate from one sample sequenced in a study of cytomegalovirus exposure and HLA in healthy donors. The PCR ran on 60 Vbeta and 13 Jbeta primers. Sequencing used immunoSEQ multiplex PCR; TCRdb keeps in-frame clones, though not all of them. Of some 90,000 clones in the sample, roughly 79% were seen once. Sequenced: PBMCs. These receptors all stem from a man aged 25-45 years in good health and CMV-seronegative.

This chain connects TRBV10-2 to TRBJ2-1; 9 bases line up with TRBD1. With 6 bases clipped from V and 16 bases from J, the junction kept 13 bases outside the gene matches. CDR1 WSHSY and CDR2 SAAADI come from the germline V gene. The CDR3 length is 13 residues. The DNA for the CDR3 is TGCGCCAGCAGAGATGAAGACAGGGGGTCTTCTTTCTTC. Protein: CASRDEDRGSSFF.

This rearrangement joins TRBV19 to TRBJ1-2, with a tentative D call TRBD1 (6 bases). The germline CDR1 and CDR2 sequences are LNHDA and SQIVND (reference sequence). The CDR3 has 16 amino acids. V dropped 3 bases and J dropped 7 bases, with 21 bases sitting between them. For the CDR3, the DNA is TGTGCCAGTAGTATCTCGACAGGAGCTGGGTTACCTGGCTACACCTTC. Its translation: CASSISTGAGLPGYTF.

This rearrangement joins TRBV9 to TRBJ1-2; D gene ambiguous. Per germline, CDR1 SGDLS and CDR2 YYNGEE. The ends were cut back, 0 bases at V and 8 bases at J, with 14 bases in the middle. The CDR3 has 14 amino acids. The CDR3 DNA is TGTGCCAGCAGCGTAGTCTCCCAGGCACAGGGCTACACCTTC. Its protein is CASSVVSQAQGYTF.

V and J are TRBV9 and TRBJ2-5; 8 bases agree with TRBD1. The CDR3 runs to 15 residues. The germline V gene has CDR1 SGDLS and CDR2 YYNGEE. V lost 4 bases and J lost 7; bases outside the gene matches: 12. This chain's CDR3 is CASSPRGQGGGTQYF. The DNA for the CDR3 is TGTGCCAGCAGCCCAAGAGGACAGGGCGGAGGGACCCAGTACTTC. Variable domain in full (rest from reference TRBV9 and TRBJ2-5): DSGVTQTPKHLITATGQRVTLRCSPRSGDLSVYWYQQSLDQGLQFLIQYYNGEERAKGNILERFSAQQFPDLHSELNLSSLELGDSALYFCASSPRGQGGGTQYFGPGTRLLVL.

In this sample, this clone turned up once. The rearrangement joins TRBV25-1 to TRBJ1-3; D is ambiguous. This CDR3 region has 14 residues. The ends were cut back, 5 bases at V and 4 bases at J, with 12 bases in the middle. CDR1 MGHDK and CDR2 SYGVNS come from the germline V gene. The CDR3 DNA reads TGTGCCAGCAGTCCAAACCGCCAGGGAAACACCATATATTTT. Translated: CASSPNRQGNTIYF. The whole variable domain, filled in from reference TRBV25-1 and TRBJ1-3, reads EADIYQTPRYLVIGTGKKITLECSQTMGHDKMYWYQQDPGMELHLIHYSYGVNSTEKGDLSSESTVSRIRTEHFPLTLESARPSHTSQYLCASSPNRQGNTIYFGEGSWLTVV.

V is TRBV4-3 and J is TRBJ2-6, with D possibly TRBD1 on 5 matching bases. Germline V gives CDR1 LGHNA, CDR2 YSLEER. CDR3 length: 16 amino acids. V lost 0 bases and J lost 14, with 20 bases in between. DNA for the CDR3: TGCGCCAGCAGCCAAGATAGATTGGACGCTAGGGGTCTCCTGACTTTC. Protein: CASSQDRLDARGLLTF.

V is TRBV7-9 and J is TRBJ1-2; 9 nucleotides align to TRBD1. The CDR3 length is 16 residues. J gave up 4 bases and V 0 bases, and 6 bases lay outside the gene matches. Germline values: CDR1 SEHNR, CDR2 FQNEAQ (reference sequence). In DNA form, the CDR3 reads TGTGCCAGCAGCTTAGCCGGGACAGGGATGGGCTATGGCTACACCTTC. Amino acids: CASSLAGTGMGYGYTF.

This clone is a singleton in its sample. V is TRBV7-2 and J is TRBJ2-3; 8 nucleotides line up with TRBD2. The CDR3 totals 14 residues. The germline V gene encodes CDR1 SGHTA and CDR2 FQGNSA. V trimming: 5 bases; J trimming: 3 bases; junction bases outside the gene matches: 4. The CDR3 sequence: CASSPGLATDTQYF. The CDR3 nucleotides are TGTGCCAGCAGCCCTGGACTAGCAACAGATACGCAGTATTTT.

This CDR3 is CASARGIGPDTQYF. CDR3 DNA: TGTGCCAGCGCTCGGGGGATAGGTCCAGATACGCAGTATTTT. This chain joins TRBV27 and TRBJ2-3; tentative D call: TRBD2 (6 bases). CDR1 and CDR2 from the germline V gene are MNHEY and SMNVEV (reference sequence). V was pared by 8 bases and J by 4 bases, with 16 bases between. This CDR3 contains 14 residues.

This chain joins TRBV6-1 and TRBJ2-3, with TRBD2 identical over 7 bases. Per the germline V gene, CDR1 is MNHNS and CDR2 is SASEGT. This CDR3 comprises 15 residues. Unmatched junction bases numbered 8, after V lost 7 bases and J lost 1 base. As DNA, the CDR3 is TGTGCCAGCATCCCTGCGGGGGTGGGCACAGATACGCAGTATTTT. Translation gives CASIPAGVGTDTQYF.

The J gene is TRBJ2-7, the V gene TRBV5-1; 10 bases match TRBD2. CDR3 length equals 17 residues. Germline CDR1 reads SGHRS; CDR2 reads YFSETQ. After removal of 3 bases from V and 0 bases from J, the junction contained 9 bases not matched to a gene. This chain's CDR3 is CASSSGTSAMSSYEQYF. In DNA, the CDR3 is TGCGCCAGCAGCTCGGGGACTAGCGCTATGAGCTCCTACGAGCAGTACTTC.

The chain employs TRBV5-1 and TRBJ2-5, with 11 bases matching TRBD2. With V trimmed by 10 bases and J by 2 bases, 10 bases remained unmatched. Germline loops: CDR1 SGHRS, CDR2 YFSETQ. The CDR3 runs to 15 residues. The CDR3 sequence is CASHGLAGGQETQYF. CDR3 DNA: TGCGCCTCCCATGGCCTAGCGGGGGGACAAGAGACCCAGTACTTC.

A note on this clone: The DNA is left out, because the CDR3 cannot be placed on it with certainty; the CDR3 is given as TCRdb lists it. The chain employs TRBV19 and TRBJ1-1; TRBD1, the D gene given by the table, was not confirmed from the DNA. CDR1 LNHDA and CDR2 SQIVND come from the germline V gene (reference sequence). With termini counted, the CDR3 has 12 amino acids. CDR3 sequence: CASILASGEAFF.

V is TRBV6-6 and J is TRBJ2-1, with D perhaps matching TRBD2 (5 bases). The V and J ends lost 5 bases and 1 base respectively, with 9 bases between them. The CDR3 is made up of 14 amino acids. In germline, CDR1 is MNHNY, CDR2 SVGAGI (reference sequence). CDR3 residues: CASSALVSYNEQFF. The CDR3 DNA is TGTGCCAGCAGTGCACTAGTGTCCTACAATGAGCAGTTCTTC.

This clone has just a few counts. An end of the junction does not agree with germline; a read error may underlie this. This chain links TRBV19 with TRBJ1-6, with 10 positions matching TRBD1. The CDR3 spans 14 residues. Germline assignment: CDR1 LNHDA and CDR2 SQIVND (reference sequence). As DNA, the CDR3 is TGTGCCAGTAGGACAGGGGGCTCCCATTCCCCCCTCCACTTT. It translates to CASRTGGSHSPLHF.

This clone was seen just once. J is TRBJ2-5 and V is TRBV15; 7 positions match TRBD1. CDR1 and CDR2 from the germline V gene are LNHNV and YYDKDF (reference sequence). Trimming removed 0 bases from V and 5 bases from J; junction bases left unmatched: 6. The CDR3 is made up of 15 amino acids. CDR3: CATSRDRGGGETQYF. CDR3 sequence (DNA): TGTGCCACCAGCAGAGATCGAGGGGGCGGGGAGACCCAGTACTTC.

The chain recombines TRBV27 with TRBJ1-6; TRBD1 might be the D (5 bases). V shed 5 bases and J shed 5 bases, with 13 bases lying between them. The CDR3 is 15 amino acids. Germline loops: CDR1 MNHEY, CDR2 SMNVEV (reference sequence). The CDR3 reads CASSRQDNNNSPLHF. CDR3 sequence (DNA): TGTGCCAGCAGTCGCCAGGACAACAATAATTCACCCCTCCACTTT.

The chain employs TRBV6-1 and TRBJ2-7, with a tentative D call TRBD1 (6 bases). Germline loops: CDR1 MNHNS, CDR2 SASEGT. Trimming removed 4 bases at V and 3 bases at J, with 7 bases between. The length of the CDR3 is 12 residues. The chain's CDR3 is CASSGTVYEQYV. CDR3 nucleotide sequence: TGTGCCAGCAGTGGGACAGTCTACGAGCAGTACGTC.

The gene calls are TRBV27 and TRBJ1-1; a weak D match, TRBD1 (6 bases). V was cut by 6 bases and J by 9 bases, with 14 bases left in between. Germline CDR1 reads MNHEY; CDR2 reads SMNVEV (reference sequence). This CDR3 region has 12 residues. The CDR3 region is CASRDGQGQAFF. CDR3 coding DNA: TGTGCCAGCAGGGACGGGCAGGGGCAAGCTTTCTTT.

CDR3 amino acids: CASSLDTGKGNSPLHF. CDR3 coding DNA: TGCGCCAGCAGCTTGGATACAGGGAAAGGGAATTCACCCCTCCACTTT. The V and J genes are TRBV5-1 and TRBJ1-6, with D perhaps matching TRBD1 (6 bases). The germline gives CDR1 SGHRS, CDR2 YFSETQ. This CDR3 comprises 16 residues. Trimming removed 0 bases from V and 7 bases from J, with 14 bases in between.

The rearrangement joins TRBV15 to TRBJ1-2; 10 bases fit TRBD1. CDR3 length: 16 residues. The junction had 6 bases not matched to a gene; V was cut back by 0 bases and J by 5 bases. Germline values: CDR1 LNHNV, CDR2 YYDKDF (reference sequence). DNA of the CDR3: TGTGCCACCAGCAGAGATCGTGGGGGACAGGGGTATGGCTACACCTTC. Amino acids: CATSRDRGGQGYGYTF.

J is TRBJ2-3 and V is TRBV4-2; 12 positions agree with TRBD2. This CDR3 comprises 18 residues. J lost 0 bases, V lost 3 bases, and 7 bases had no gene match. Germline loops: CDR1 LGHNA, CDR2 YNFKEQ. The CDR3 sequence: CASSHELAGGPSTDTQYF. In DNA, the CDR3 is TGTGCCAGCAGCCATGAGCTAGCGGGAGGGCCGAGCACAGATACGCAGTATTTT.

V and J are TRBV5-5 and TRBJ1-1, with 8 bases lining up with TRBD1. Trimming removed 0 bases from V and 4 bases from J; junction bases left unmatched: 2. The germline V gene has CDR1 SGHKS and CDR2 YYEKEE (reference sequence). CDR3 length equals 14 residues. CDR3 residues: CASSLVTGATEAFF. The CDR3 nucleotides are TGTGCCAGCAGCTTGGTGACAGGGGCCACTGAAGCTTTCTTT.